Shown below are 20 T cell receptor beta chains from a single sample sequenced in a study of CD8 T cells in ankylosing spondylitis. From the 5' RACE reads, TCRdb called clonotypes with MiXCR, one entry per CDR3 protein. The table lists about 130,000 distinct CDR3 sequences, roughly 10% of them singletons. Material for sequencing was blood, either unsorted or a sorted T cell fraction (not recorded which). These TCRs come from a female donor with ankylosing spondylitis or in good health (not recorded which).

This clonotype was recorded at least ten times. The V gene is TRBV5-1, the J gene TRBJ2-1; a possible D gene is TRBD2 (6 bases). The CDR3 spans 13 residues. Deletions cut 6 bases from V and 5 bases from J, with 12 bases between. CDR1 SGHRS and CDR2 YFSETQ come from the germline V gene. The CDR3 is CASTWGVNNEQFF. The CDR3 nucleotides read TGCGCCAGCACCTGGGGGGTCAACAATGAGCAGTTCTTC.

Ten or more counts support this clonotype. CDR3 sequence: CSARNPSYNEQFF. CDR3 DNA sequence: TGCAGTGCTAGAAATCCCTCCTACAATGAGCAGTTCTTC. V usage is TRBV20-1 and J usage is TRBJ2-1; D call uncertain. The ends were cut back, 2 bases at V and 0 bases at J, with 5 bases in the middle. Per the germline V gene, CDR1 is DFQATT and CDR2 is SNEGSKA (reference sequence). The CDR3 is made up of 13 amino acids.

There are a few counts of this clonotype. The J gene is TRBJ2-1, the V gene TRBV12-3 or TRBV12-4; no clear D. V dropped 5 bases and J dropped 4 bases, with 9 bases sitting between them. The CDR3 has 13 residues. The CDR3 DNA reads TGTGCCAGCAGTCCGTTTTTATACAATGAGCAGTTCTTC. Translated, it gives CASSPFLYNEQFF.

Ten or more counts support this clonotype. The CDR3 reads CASGYRELAGELFF. The CDR3 bases are TGTGCCAGCGGCTACAGGGAATTGGCCGGGGAGCTGTTTTTT. This rearrangement joins TRBV2 to TRBJ2-2; possibly TRBD1 for D (6 bases). Per germline, CDR1 SNHLY and CDR2 FYNNEI. Trimming pared 8 bases from V and 6 bases from J, leaving 16 bases between. The CDR3 covers 14 residues. Complete variable domain (other parts from reference TRBV2 and TRBJ2-2): EPEVTQTPSHQVTQMGQEVILRCVPISNHLYFYWYRQILGQKVEFLVSFYNNEISEKSEIFDDQFSVERPDGSNFTLKIRSTKLEDSAMYFCASGYRELAGELFFGEGSRLTVL.

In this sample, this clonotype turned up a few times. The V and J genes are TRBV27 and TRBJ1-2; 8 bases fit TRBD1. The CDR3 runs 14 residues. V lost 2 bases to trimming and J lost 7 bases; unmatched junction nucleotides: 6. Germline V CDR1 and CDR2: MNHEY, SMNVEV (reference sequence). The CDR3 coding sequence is TGTGCCAGCAGTTTACGGGGACAGGACCTTGGCTACACCTTC. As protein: CASSLRGQDLGYTF.

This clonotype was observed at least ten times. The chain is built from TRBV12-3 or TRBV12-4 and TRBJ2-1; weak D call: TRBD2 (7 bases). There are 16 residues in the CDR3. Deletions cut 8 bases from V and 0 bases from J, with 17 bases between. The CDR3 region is CASLPGGGHSYNEQFF. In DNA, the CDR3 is TGTGCCAGCCTCCCTGGGGGGGGCCACTCCTACAATGAGCAGTTCTTC.

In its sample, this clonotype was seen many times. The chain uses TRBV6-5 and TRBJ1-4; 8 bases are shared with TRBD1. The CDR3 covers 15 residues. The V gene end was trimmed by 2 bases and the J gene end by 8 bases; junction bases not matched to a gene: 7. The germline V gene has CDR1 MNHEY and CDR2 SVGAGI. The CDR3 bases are TGTGCCAGCAGTTACGACAGGGGCCCTGGGGAAAAACTGTTTTTT. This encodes CASSYDRGPGEKLFF.

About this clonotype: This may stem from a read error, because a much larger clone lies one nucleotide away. CDR3 sequence: CTSSSRGNTEAFF. For the CDR3, the DNA is TGTACCAGCTCATCACGGGGGAACACTGAAGCTTTCTTT. This chain uses TRBV27 with TRBJ1-1; D is undetermined. Germline assignment: CDR1 MNHEY and CDR2 SMNVEV (reference sequence). This CDR3 comprises 13 residues.

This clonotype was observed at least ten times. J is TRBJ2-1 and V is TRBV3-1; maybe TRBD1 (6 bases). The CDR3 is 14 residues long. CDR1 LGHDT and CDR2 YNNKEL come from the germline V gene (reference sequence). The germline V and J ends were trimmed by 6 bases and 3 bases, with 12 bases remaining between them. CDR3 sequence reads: CASSPSRGYNEQFF. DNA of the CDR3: TGTGCCAGCAGTCCCTCCAGGGGCTACAATGAGCAGTTCTTC.

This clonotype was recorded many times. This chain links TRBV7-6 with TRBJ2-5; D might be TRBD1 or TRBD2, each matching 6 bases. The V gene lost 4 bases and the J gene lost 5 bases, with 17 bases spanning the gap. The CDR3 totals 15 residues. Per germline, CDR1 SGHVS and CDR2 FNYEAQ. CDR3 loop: CASSSSGGRGETQYF. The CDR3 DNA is TGTGCCAGCAGCTCCTCCGGGGGTAGGGGGGAGACCCAGTACTTC.

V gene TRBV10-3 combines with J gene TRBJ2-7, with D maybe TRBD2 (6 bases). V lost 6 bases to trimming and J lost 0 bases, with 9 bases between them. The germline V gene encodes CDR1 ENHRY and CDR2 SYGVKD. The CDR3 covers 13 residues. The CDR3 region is CAISQTSSYEQYF. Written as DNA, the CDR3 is TGTGCCATCAGCCAGACTAGCTCCTACGAGCAGTACTTC.

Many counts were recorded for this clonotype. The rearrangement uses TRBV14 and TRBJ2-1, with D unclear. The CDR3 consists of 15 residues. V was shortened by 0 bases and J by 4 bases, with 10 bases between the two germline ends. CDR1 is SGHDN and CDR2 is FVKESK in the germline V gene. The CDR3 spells CASSQERFPYNEQFF. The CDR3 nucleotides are TGTGCCAGCAGCCAAGAGCGCTTTCCATACAATGAGCAGTTCTTC.

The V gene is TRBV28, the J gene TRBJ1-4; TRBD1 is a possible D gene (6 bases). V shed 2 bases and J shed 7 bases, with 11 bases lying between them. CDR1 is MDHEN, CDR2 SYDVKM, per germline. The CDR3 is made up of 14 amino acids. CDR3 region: CASSLGGRAEKLFF. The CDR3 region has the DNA TGTGCCAGCAGTTTAGGGGGCAGGGCTGAAAAACTGTTTTTT. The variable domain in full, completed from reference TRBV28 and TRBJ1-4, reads DVKVTQSSRYLVKRTGEKVFLECVQDMDHENMFWYRQDPGLGLRLIYFSYDVKMKEKGDIPEGYSVSREKKERFSLILESASTNQTSMYLCASSLGGRAEKLFFGSGTQLSVL.

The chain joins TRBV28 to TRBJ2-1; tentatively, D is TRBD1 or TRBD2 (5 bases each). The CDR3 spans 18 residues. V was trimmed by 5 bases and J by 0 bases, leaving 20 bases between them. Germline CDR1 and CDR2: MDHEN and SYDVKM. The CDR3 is CASSPYPEGRLSYNEQFF. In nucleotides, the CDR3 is TGTGCCAGCAGTCCCTATCCAGAGGGGCGGCTCTCCTACAATGAGCAGTTCTTC.

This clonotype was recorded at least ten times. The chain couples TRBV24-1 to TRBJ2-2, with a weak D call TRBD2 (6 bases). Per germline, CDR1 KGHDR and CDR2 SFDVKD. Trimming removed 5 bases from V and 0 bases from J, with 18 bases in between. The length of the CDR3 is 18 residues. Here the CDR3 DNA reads TGTGCCACCAGTGGGGGACCCCTTGGCGGGGCGAACACCGGGGAGCTGTTTTTT. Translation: CATSGGPLGGANTGELFF.

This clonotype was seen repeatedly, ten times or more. CDR3: CASRDSGDTQYF. The CDR3 DNA follows: TGTGCCAGCAGGGATAGTGGGGATACGCAGTATTTT. This chain joins TRBV6-1 and TRBJ2-3, with unresolved D. Trimming removed 6 bases from V and 6 bases from J, with 10 bases in between. Germline V gives CDR1 MNHNS, CDR2 SASEGT. The CDR3 runs to 12 residues.

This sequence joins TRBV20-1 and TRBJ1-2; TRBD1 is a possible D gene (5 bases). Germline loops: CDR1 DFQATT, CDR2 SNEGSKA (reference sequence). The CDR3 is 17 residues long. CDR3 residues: CSAWGRDTGSSNYGYTF. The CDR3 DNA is TGCAGCGCCTGGGGCCGGGATACGGGATCGTCGAACTATGGCTACACCTTC.

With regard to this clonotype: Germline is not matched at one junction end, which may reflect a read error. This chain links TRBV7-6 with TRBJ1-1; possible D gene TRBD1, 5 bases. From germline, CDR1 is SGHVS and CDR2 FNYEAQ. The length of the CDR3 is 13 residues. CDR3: CVSSTQGNTEAFF. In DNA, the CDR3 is TGTGTCAGCAGTACTCAGGGAAACACTGAAGCTTTCTTT.

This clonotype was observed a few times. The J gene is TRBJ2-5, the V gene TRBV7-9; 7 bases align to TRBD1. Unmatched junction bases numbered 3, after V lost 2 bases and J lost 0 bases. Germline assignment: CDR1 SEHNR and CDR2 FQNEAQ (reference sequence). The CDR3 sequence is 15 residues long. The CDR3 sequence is CASSLLRGYQETQYF. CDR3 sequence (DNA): TGTGCCAGCAGCTTACTCAGGGGGTACCAAGAGACCCAGTACTTC.

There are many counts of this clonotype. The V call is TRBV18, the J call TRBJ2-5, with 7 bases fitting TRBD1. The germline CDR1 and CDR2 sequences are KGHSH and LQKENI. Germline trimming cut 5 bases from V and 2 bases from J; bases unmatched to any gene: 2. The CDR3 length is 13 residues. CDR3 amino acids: CASSAQGQETQYF. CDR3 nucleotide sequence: TGTGCCAGCTCAGCACAGGGGCAAGAGACCCAGTACTTC.